This T cell receptor beta chain was identified during a study of shared clonotypes between healthy human individuals. HIV-negative, healthy adults without recent acute infections or vaccinations were the donors. CD8 memory merged CD45RO+ with CCR7-negative CD45RA+ TemRA cells. The study, taken as a whole, reports: Rarefaction demonstrated incomplete sorted-subset sequencing despite large depth.

In its sample, this clone was seen once. Its specificity is unknown. Some clones are missing from TCRdb's copy, which holds only in-frame ones; the method was immunoSEQ multiplex PCR. The sample holds 550,000 to 800,000 clones, about nine tenths seen once. Germline CDR1 and CDR2: MDHEN and SYDVKM. The CDR3 has 14 residues. Trimming left V 5 bases short and J 6 bases short, with 14 bases between. The chain uses TRBV28 and TRBJ1-5; maybe TRBD1 (5 bases). This TCR derives from a man in his late teens or twenties in good health. Some clones in this sample may be carry-over from other donors' samples. The sequenced sample consisted of memory CD8+ T cells from PBMCs. Subset meaning: CD45RO+ cells pooled with CCR7-negative TemRA cells. CDR3: CASSPGQWGQPQHF. CDR3 DNA: TGTGCCAGCAGTCCAGGACAATGGGGTCAGCCCCAGCATTTT.